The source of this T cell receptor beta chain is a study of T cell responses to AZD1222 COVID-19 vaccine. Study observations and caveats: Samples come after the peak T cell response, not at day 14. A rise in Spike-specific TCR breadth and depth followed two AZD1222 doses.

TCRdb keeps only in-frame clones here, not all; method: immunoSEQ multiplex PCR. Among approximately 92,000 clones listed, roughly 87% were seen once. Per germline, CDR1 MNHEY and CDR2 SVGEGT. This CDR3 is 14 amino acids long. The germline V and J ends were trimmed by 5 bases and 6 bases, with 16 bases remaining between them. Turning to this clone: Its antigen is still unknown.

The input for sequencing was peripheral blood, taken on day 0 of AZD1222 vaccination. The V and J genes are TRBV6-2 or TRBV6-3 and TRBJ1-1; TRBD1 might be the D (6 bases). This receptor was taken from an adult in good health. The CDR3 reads CASSNALRGPEAFF. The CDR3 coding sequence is TGTGCCAGCAGTAACGCACTACGGGGGCCTGAAGCTTTCTTT.